The 10 T cell receptor beta chains presented below share a single source sample, sequenced in a study of blood T cell repertoires in COVID-19. The data were produced by immunoSEQ multiplex PCR, yet TCRdb's version contains in-frame clones alone and is incomplete. The sample records 250,000 to 350,000 clones, more than 85% being singletons. Sequenced sample: PBMCs or T cells enriched from blood (not recorded which). The receptor source for this set is a woman under 40 who had recovered from COVID-19.

This rearrangement joins TRBV12-3 or TRBV12-4 to TRBJ2-7, with D possibly matching TRBD1 (5 bases). Trimming removed 7 bases at V and 5 bases at J, with 15 bases between. The CDR3 totals 13 residues. Written as DNA, the CDR3 is TGTGCCAGCAATTATAGGGGTTCGGACGAGCAGTACTTC. As protein: CASNYRGSDEQYF.

The chain couples TRBV4-1 to TRBJ1-4; no reliable D call. The CDR3 is made up of 16 amino acids. V lost 2 bases and J lost 3, with 13 bases in between. Looked up from germline, CDR1 is MGHRA and CDR2 is YSYEKL. CDR3 in DNA: TGCGCCAGCAGCCAAAGGCTCAGAGGTGCTAATGAAAAACTGTTTTTT. This translates into CASSQRLRGANEKLFF.

The rearrangement joins TRBV4-1 to TRBJ1-4; D is perhaps TRBD1 (6 bases). The V end was cut by 0 bases, the J end by 3 bases, with 8 bases between. Germline V CDR1 and CDR2: MGHRA, YSYEKL. The CDR3 sequence is 15 residues long. CDR3 coding DNA: TGCGCCAGCAGCCAAGATAACAGGGCTAATGAAAAACTGTTTTTT. It encodes CASSQDNRANEKLFF.

This rearrangement joins TRBV19 to TRBJ1-3, with TRBD1 as a possible D gene (6 bases). Germline CDR1 and CDR2: LNHDA and SQIVND (reference sequence). This CDR3 comprises 15 residues. V was cut by 5 bases and J by 0 bases, with 11 bases left in between. The CDR3 region is CASSEGGDSGNTIYF. The CDR3 region has the DNA TGTGCCAGTAGTGAGGGGGGGGACTCTGGAAACACCATATATTTT.

The chain couples TRBV30 to TRBJ2-7; TRBD1 might be the D (5 bases). V lost 0 bases and J lost 0, with 9 bases in between. This CDR3 comprises 14 residues. Germline values: CDR1 GTSNPN, CDR2 SVGIG (reference sequence). The CDR3 is CAWSVTGNSYEQYF. The CDR3 region has the DNA TGTGCCTGGAGTGTAACAGGAAACTCCTACGAGCAGTACTTC.

The chain joins TRBV18 to TRBJ2-5; 7 bases are shared with TRBD2. CDR1 KGHSH and CDR2 LQKENI come from the germline V gene. Losses at the gene ends were 2 bases for V and 5 bases for J; bases not matched to a gene: 5. The CDR3 consists of 14 residues. CDR3 in DNA: TGTGCCAGCTCACCAAGACTAGCTAGGGAGACCCAGTACTTC. Protein sequence: CASSPRLARETQYF.

This chain joins TRBV28 and TRBJ2-3; D possibly corresponds to TRBD2 (6 bases). The ends were cut back, 9 bases at V and 1 base at J, with 17 bases in the middle. This CDR3 spans 15 amino acids. The germline V gene encodes CDR1 MDHEN and CDR2 SYDVKM. CDR3 coding DNA: TGTGCCAGTACCGCGGGGCGTTCTGGCACAGATACGCAGTATTTT. Translating it yields CASTAGRSGTDTQYF.

Here the CDR3 DNA reads TGTGCCAGCAGCGGTATAGCGGGGGCCTACAATGAGCAGTTCTTC. Encoded protein: CASSGIAGAYNEQFF. The chain employs TRBV9 and TRBJ2-1; 9 bases map to TRBD2. CDR3 size: 15 residues. Trimming cost V 3 bases and J 2 bases; bases outside gene matches: 3. Germline lookup yields CDR1 SGDLS and CDR2 YYNGEE.

Details on this clone: Other DNA sequences from this sample encode an identical CDR3 as well. V and J are TRBV28 and TRBJ1-2; no clear D gene. Trimming removed 2 bases from V and 4 bases from J, with 5 bases in between. The CDR3 runs 12 residues. CDR1 MDHEN and CDR2 SYDVKM come from the germline V gene. The CDR3 region is CASSLGGYGYTF. The CDR3 bases are TGTGCCAGCAGTTTAGGAGGCTATGGCTACACCTTC.

The chain recombines TRBV7-9 with TRBJ1-4, with D perhaps matching TRBD1 (5 bases). The V gene lost 3 bases and the J gene lost 8 bases, with 22 bases spanning the gap. CDR1 SEHNR and CDR2 FQNEAQ come from the germline V gene (reference sequence). The CDR3 is 17 residues long. The CDR3 DNA reads TGTGCCAGCAGCTTGAGCGGGGGTATGTCATCGGGGGAAAAACTGTTTTTT. Translating it yields CASSLSGGMSSGEKLFF.